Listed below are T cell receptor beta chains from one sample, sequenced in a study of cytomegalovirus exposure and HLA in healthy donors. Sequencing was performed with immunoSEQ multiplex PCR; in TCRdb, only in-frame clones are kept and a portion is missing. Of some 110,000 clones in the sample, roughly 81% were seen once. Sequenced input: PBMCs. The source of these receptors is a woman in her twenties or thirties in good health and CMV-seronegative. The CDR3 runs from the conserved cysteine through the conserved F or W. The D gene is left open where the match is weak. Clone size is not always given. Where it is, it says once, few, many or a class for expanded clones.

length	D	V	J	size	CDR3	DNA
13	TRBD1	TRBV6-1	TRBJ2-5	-	CASYRDRSRTQYF	TGTGCCAGCTACCGGGACAGGTCGAGGACCCAGTACTTC
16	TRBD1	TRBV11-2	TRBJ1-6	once	CASSFPTGGLNSPLHF	TGTGCCAGCAGCTTCCCGACAGGGGGCTTGAATTCACCCCTCCACTTT
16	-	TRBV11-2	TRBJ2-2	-	CASSLDPYSNTGELFF	TGTGCCAGCAGCTTAGATCCATACTCGAACACCGGGGAGCTGTTTTTT
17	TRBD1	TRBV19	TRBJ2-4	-	CASSSGQGSLAKNIQYF	TGTGCCAGTAGTTCAGGACAGGGTTCCCTAGCCAAAAACATTCAGTACTTC
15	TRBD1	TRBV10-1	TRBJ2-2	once	CASSESGTGAGELFF	TGCGCCAGCAGTGAGTCTGGGACAGGGGCCGGGGAGCTGTTTTTT
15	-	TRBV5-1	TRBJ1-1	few	CASSLRQALNTEAFF	TGCGCCAGCAGCTTGAGGCAGGCCTTGAACACTGAAGCTTTCTTT
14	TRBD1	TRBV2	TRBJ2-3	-	CASPGGRGPDTQYF	TGTGCCAGCCCCGGGGGCAGGGGGCCAGATACGCAGTATTTT
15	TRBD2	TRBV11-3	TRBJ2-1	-	CASSFGTSGYNEQFF	TGTGCCAGCAGCTTCGGGACTAGCGGGTACAATGAGCAGTTCTTC
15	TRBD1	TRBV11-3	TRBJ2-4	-	CASSPGTGPKNIQYF	TGTGCCAGCAGCCCCGGGACAGGGCCCAAAAACATTCAGTACTTC
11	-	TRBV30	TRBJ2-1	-	CAWSPSNEQFF	TGTGCCTGGAGCCCTTCGAATGAGCAGTTCTTC
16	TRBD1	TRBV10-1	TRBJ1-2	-	CASSEGDRVRNYGYTF	TGCGCCAGCAGTGAGGGGGACAGGGTCCGTAACTATGGCTACACCTTC
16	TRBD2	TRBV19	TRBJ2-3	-	CASSRTSSGLADTQYF	TGTGCCAGTAGCCGGACTAGCAGTGGGTTGGCAGATACGCAGTATTTT
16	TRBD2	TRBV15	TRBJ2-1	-	CATSRGLAASYNEQFF	TGTGCCACCAGCAGAGGACTAGCAGCTTCCTACAATGAGCAGTTCTTC